This entry lists 15 T cell receptor beta chains sequenced from one sample in a study of T cell responses to AZD1222 COVID-19 vaccine. Sequencing used immunoSEQ multiplex PCR; TCRdb keeps in-frame clones, though not all of them. The sample consists of approximately 180,000 clones, approximately 90% of them appearing once. The material was peripheral blood, obtained on day 0 of AZD1222 vaccination. The receptors were gathered from an adult in good health.

The V and J genes are TRBV14 and TRBJ1-1, with a weak D call TRBD1 (5 bases). From germline, CDR1 is SGHDN and CDR2 FVKESK. The CDR3 is 14 residues long. The V gene lost 4 bases and the J gene lost 7 bases, with 16 bases spanning the gap. Here the CDR3 DNA reads TGTGCCAGCAGCCCATTTGCGGCACAGGTTGAAGCTTTCTTT. Translated, it gives CASSPFAAQVEAFF.

The rearrangement joins TRBV4-2 to TRBJ2-1, with TRBD2 matching over 8 bases. Germline lookup yields CDR1 LGHNA and CDR2 YNFKEQ. Losses at the gene ends were 0 bases for V and 6 bases for J; bases not matched to a gene: 7. This CDR3 spans 16 amino acids. This CDR3 reads CASSQDRGGEGNEQFF. The CDR3 DNA is TGTGCCAGCAGCCAAGATCGGGGGGGGGAAGGCAATGAGCAGTTCTTC.

The chain employs TRBV2 and TRBJ1-2; weak D call: TRBD1 (6 bases). V was shortened by 2 bases and J by 2 bases, with 12 bases between the two germline ends. Looked up from germline, CDR1 is SNHLY and CDR2 is FYNNEI. The CDR3 is 15 residues long. CDR3 DNA sequence: TGTGCCAGCAGTGAAAGGACCACAGGGAACTATGGCTACACCTTC. The encoded protein is CASSERTTGNYGYTF.

In this sample, this clone turned up a few times. The V gene is TRBV5-1, the J gene TRBJ1-1; no reliable D call. This CDR3 spans 13 amino acids. CDR1 is SGHRS, CDR2 YFSETQ, per germline. The germline V and J ends were trimmed by 0 bases and 1 base, with 4 bases remaining between them. The CDR3 DNA is TGCGCCAGCAGCTTGGAGGGGAACACTGAAGCTTTCTTT. This gives the protein CASSLEGNTEAFF.

The V call is TRBV10-3, the J call TRBJ1-3; 8 nucleotides agree with TRBD1. CDR3 length: 15 residues. CDR1 ENHRY and CDR2 SYGVKD come from the germline V gene. With 6 bases clipped from V and 3 bases from J, the junction kept 7 bases outside the gene matches. The CDR3: CAISPQGAVGNTIYF. As DNA, the CDR3 is TGTGCCATCAGCCCTCAGGGGGCTGTTGGAAACACCATATATTTT.

The table lists this clone with a count of one. The chain recombines TRBV19 with TRBJ1-1, with D perhaps matching TRBD1 (5 bases). In germline, CDR1 is LNHDA, CDR2 SQIVND (reference sequence). This CDR3 is built from 13 residues. The V end lost 6 bases, the J end lost 6 bases, and 14 bases lay between the germline ends. This CDR3 reads CASRIGGKAEAFF. CDR3 DNA sequence: TGTGCCAGTAGAATCGGGGGGAAGGCTGAAGCTTTCTTT.

This clone was observed a single time. The rearrangement uses TRBV3-1 (or the pseudogene TRBV3-2) and TRBJ2-5, with no clear D. Per the germline V gene, CDR1 is LGHDT and CDR2 is YNNKEL (reference sequence). The V end lost 4 bases, the J end lost 5 bases, and 8 bases lay between the germline ends. This CDR3 contains 12 residues. The CDR3 DNA is TGTGCCAGCAGCCCCGACGGGGAGACCCAGTACTTC. Translating it yields CASSPDGETQYF.

This sequence joins TRBV30 and TRBJ1-4; 8 bases match TRBD1. The ends lost 1 base at V and 4 bases at J; junction bases unmatched: 2. Germline V gene lookup returns CDR1 GTSNPN and CDR2 SVGIG (reference sequence). CDR3 length equals 14 residues. CDR3 nucleotides: TGTGCCTGGAGTGGGACAGGGCTTAATGAAAAACTGTTTTTT. Its translation: CAWSGTGLNEKLFF.

The J gene is TRBJ2-7, the V gene TRBV5-4; the D call may be TRBD1 or TRBD2 (6 bases each). The CDR3 totals 14 residues. Trimming stripped 4 bases from V and 1 base from J, with 12 bases between. Germline values: CDR1 SGHNT, CDR2 YYREEE (reference sequence). The CDR3 bases are TGTGCCAGCAGCCCGTTAGGGGGGTCCTACGAGCAGTACTTC. Amino acid sequence: CASSPLGGSYEQYF.

This chain connects TRBV7-6 to TRBJ2-3, with 7 bases matching TRBD1. V dropped 6 bases and J dropped 2; count of bases not matched to a gene: 11. From germline, CDR1 is SGHVS and CDR2 FNYEAQ. The CDR3 has 16 residues. The CDR3 reads CASSQDRRFLTDTQYF. The CDR3 region has the DNA TGTGCCAGCAGTCAGGACAGGCGCTTTCTCACAGATACGCAGTATTTT.

The chain uses TRBV30 and TRBJ1-5; D is possibly TRBD1 (6 bases). This CDR3 region has 13 residues. V was trimmed by 2 bases and J by 4 bases, leaving 9 bases between them. CDR1 is GTSNPN and CDR2 is SVGIG in the germline V gene (reference sequence). CDR3 DNA sequence: TGTGCCTGGAGTTCAGGGGAAAATCAGCCCCAGCATTTT. Its translation is CAWSSGENQPQHF.

V gene TRBV4-2 combines with J gene TRBJ1-2, with D maybe TRBD1 (5 bases). The CDR3 runs 15 residues. V gave up 1 base and J gave up 9 bases, with 18 bases separating them. Germline lookup yields CDR1 LGHNA and CDR2 YNFKEQ. The CDR3 DNA reads as TGTGCCAGCAGCCAAGTGCGGACGGAGGGGATTAGCTACACCTTC. This sequence encodes CASSQVRTEGISYTF.

The chain uses TRBV6-2 or TRBV6-3 and TRBJ1-1, with TRBD1 matching over 8 bases. The trim removed 5 bases at V and 2 bases at J, leaving 7 bases unmatched. There are 15 residues in the CDR3. Germline CDR1 and CDR2: MNHEY and SVGEGT. The CDR3 DNA reads as TGTGCCAGCAGTATGGGACAGGACATAAACACTGAAGCTTTCTTT. The encoded protein is CASSMGQDINTEAFF.

The chain couples TRBV5-1 to TRBJ1-5; perhaps TRBD1 as D (6 bases). The CDR3 is made up of 14 amino acids. The V end lost 6 bases, the J end lost 0 bases, and 10 bases lay between the germline ends. CDR1 is SGHRS, CDR2 YFSETQ, per germline. CDR3 DNA sequence: TGCGCCAGCACAGGGGAGGATAGCAATCAGCCCCAGCATTTT. It specifies CASTGEDSNQPQHF.

The V and J genes are TRBV18 and TRBJ2-7; no clear D. Between the trimmed V and J ends, which lost 5 bases and 7 bases, there was a span of 12 bases. The CDR3 extends over 12 amino acids. The germline V gene has CDR1 KGHSH and CDR2 LQKENI. CDR3 loop: CASSGPLGEQYF. CDR3 sequence (DNA): TGTGCCAGCTCAGGTCCTCTTGGGGAGCAGTACTTC.